The T cell receptor beta chain described here comes from a study of TIL therapy for anti-PD-1-resistant metastatic lung cancer. Study-wide context: Tumors had a median PD-L1 proportion score of 6%.

Germline lookup yields CDR1 SQVTM and CDR2 ANQGSEA. The CDR3 is made up of 14 amino acids. V trimming: 6 bases; J trimming: 2 bases; junction bases outside the gene matches: 6. Concerning this clone itself: Antigen unknown.

Time point indicated: pre-treatment sample, taken before nivolumab and TIL therapy. Most excised metastases sampled were pleural nodules or supraclavicular lymph nodes. Patients then received nivolumab; progressors got lymphodepletion, TIL and IL-2. Stage 4 NSCLC adults joined between 2017 and January 2020. This was the immunoSEQ v3 assay. The data were produced by immunoSEQ multiplex PCR, yet TCRdb's version contains in-frame clones alone and is incomplete. The sample includes 20,000 to 30,000 clones, approximately 63% seen only once; the top ten take 16%. Study results and limitations: Many TIL product clones were absent from baseline tumor, suggesting clonal contraction.

This receptor was identified in a woman aged 30 to 85 with non-small cell lung cancer. Sample: tumor tissue, taken at baseline. V is TRBV29-1 and J is TRBJ2-1, with 8 nucleotides matching TRBD2. In DNA, the CDR3 is TGCAGCGTGGCCCAAGCGGGGGCCTACAATGAGCAGTTCTTC. It yields the protein CSVAQAGAYNEQFF.